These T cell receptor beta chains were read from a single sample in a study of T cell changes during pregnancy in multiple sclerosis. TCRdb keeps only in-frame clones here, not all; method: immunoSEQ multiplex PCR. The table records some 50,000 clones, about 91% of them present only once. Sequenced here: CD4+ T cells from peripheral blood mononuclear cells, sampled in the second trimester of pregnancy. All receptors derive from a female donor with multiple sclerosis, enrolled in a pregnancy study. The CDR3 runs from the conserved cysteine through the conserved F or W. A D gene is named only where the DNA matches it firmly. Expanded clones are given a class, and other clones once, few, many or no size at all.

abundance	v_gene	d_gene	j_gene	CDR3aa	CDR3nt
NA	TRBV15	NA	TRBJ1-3	CATGTTGNTIYF	TGTGCCACGGGGACAACCGGAAACACCATATATTTT
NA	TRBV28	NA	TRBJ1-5	CASSLYGRVSGRNQPQHF	TGTGCCAGCAGTTTGTATGGGCGGGTCTCAGGCCGCAATCAGCCCCAGCATTTT
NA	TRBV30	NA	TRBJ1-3	CAWTAGLGNTIYF	TGTGCCTGGACAGCGGGTCTAGGAAACACCATATATTTT
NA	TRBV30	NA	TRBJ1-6	CAWIERSSYNSPLHF	TGTGCCTGGATAGAGAGGAGCTCCTATAATTCACCCCTCCACTTT
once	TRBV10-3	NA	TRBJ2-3	CAIFSALTDTQYF	TGTGCCATCTTCAGCGCCCTCACAGATACGCAGTATTTT
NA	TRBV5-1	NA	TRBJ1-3	CASSLSPMSGNTIYF	TGCGCCAGCAGCTTGAGCCCGATGTCAGGAAACACCATATATTTT
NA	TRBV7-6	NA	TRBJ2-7	CASSLSGKSSYEQYF	TGTGCCAGCAGCTTAAGCGGAAAAAGCTCCTACGAGCAGTACTTC
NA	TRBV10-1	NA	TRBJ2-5	CASSEFQGRRETQYF	TGCGCCAGCAGTGAGTTCCAGGGAAGGCGTGAGACCCAGTACTTC
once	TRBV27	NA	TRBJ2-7	CASSSIRQGRDNEQYF	TGTGCCAGCAGTTCGATAAGACAGGGGAGGGACAACGAGCAGTACTTC
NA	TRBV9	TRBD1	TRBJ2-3	CASSLQGTSTDTQYF	TGTGCCAGCAGCCTACAGGGGACGAGCACAGATACGCAGTATTTT
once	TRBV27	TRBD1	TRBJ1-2	CASSITGQGYNYGYTF	TGTGCCAGCAGTATAACGGGACAGGGGTATAACTATGGCTACACCTTC
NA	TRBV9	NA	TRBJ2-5	CASSLGTTVSQETQYF	TGTGCCAGCAGCTTAGGGACGACAGTCTCGCAAGAGACCCAGTACTTC
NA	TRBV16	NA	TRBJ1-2	CASSGGQRLYGYTF	TGTGCCAGCAGCGGCGGACAAAGGCTCTATGGCTACACCTTC
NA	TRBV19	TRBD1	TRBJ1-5	CASSNSISTGEQPQHF	TGTGCCAGTAGTAACAGCATTTCGACAGGGGAGCAGCCCCAGCATTTT
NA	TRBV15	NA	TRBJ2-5	CATSRGSGYQYQETQYF	TGTGCCACCAGCAGAGGATCGGGGTATCAGTACCAAGAGACCCAGTACTTC
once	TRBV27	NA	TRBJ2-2	CASSLSSGTGELFF	TGTGCCAGCAGTTTGAGTAGCGGCACCGGGGAGCTGTTTTTT
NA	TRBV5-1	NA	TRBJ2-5	CASSWGPGGSETQYF	TGCGCCAGCAGCTGGGGCCCCGGGGGTTCAGAGACCCAGTACTTC
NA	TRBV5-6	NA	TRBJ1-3	CASSLRDLRAWDSGNTIYF	TGTGCCAGCAGCTTGAGGGATTTGCGGGCTTGGGACTCTGGAAACACCATATATTTT
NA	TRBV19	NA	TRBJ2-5	CASSIGVLQETQYF	TGTGCCAGTAGTATCGGGGTCCTTCAAGAGACCCAGTACTTC
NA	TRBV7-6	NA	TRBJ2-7	CASSGELAEQYF	TGTGCCAGCAGCGGGGAACTAGCCGAGCAGTACTTC
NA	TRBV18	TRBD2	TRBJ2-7	CASSPSSGTYEQYF	TGTGCCAGCTCACCTTCTAGCGGAACCTACGAGCAGTACTTC
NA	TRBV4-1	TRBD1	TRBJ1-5	CASSLGQGGFSNQPQHF	TGCGCCAGCAGCCTGGGACAGGGCGGCTTTAGCAATCAGCCCCAGCATTTT
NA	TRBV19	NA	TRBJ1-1	CASSEGAMNTEAFF	TGTGCCAGTAGTGAAGGGGCCATGAACACTGAAGCTTTCTTT
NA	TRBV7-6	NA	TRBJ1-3	CASSQAGAWSSGNTIYF	TGTGCCAGCAGCCAGGCAGGGGCTTGGAGCTCTGGAAACACCATATATTTT
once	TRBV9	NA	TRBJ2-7	CASSVADRYYEQYF	TGTGCCAGCAGCGTAGCTGACAGATACTACGAGCAGTACTTC
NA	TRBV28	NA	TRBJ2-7	CASSRAYEQYF	TGTGCCAGCAGCCGAGCCTACGAGCAGTACTTC
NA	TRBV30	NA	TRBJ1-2	CAWQGSYGYTF	TGTGCCTGGCAGGGGTCCTATGGCTACACCTTC
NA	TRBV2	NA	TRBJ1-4	CASQAREEEKLFF	TGTGCCAGCCAGGCCAGGGAAGAAGAAAAACTGTTTTTT
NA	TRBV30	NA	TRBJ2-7	CAWSRTFYEQYF	TGTGCCTGGAGTCGCACATTCTACGAGCAGTACTTC
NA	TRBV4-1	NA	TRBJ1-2	CASSQDSRGRYGYTF	TGCGCCAGCAGCCAAGATAGTCGAGGAAGATATGGCTACACCTTC
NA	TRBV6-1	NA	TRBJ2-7	CASKPGQTLSYEQYF	TGTGCCAGCAAGCCCGGACAGACCCTTTCCTACGAGCAGTACTTC
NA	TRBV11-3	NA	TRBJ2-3	CASSSGGETSSTDTQYF	TGTGCCAGCAGCTCCGGCGGGGAGACCTCTAGCACAGATACGCAGTATTTT
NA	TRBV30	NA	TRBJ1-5	CAWSVGAGMNQPQHF	TGTGCCTGGAGTGTTGGTGCCGGGATGAATCAGCCCCAGCATTTT
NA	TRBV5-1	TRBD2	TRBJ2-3	CASSSLTSGGTDTQYF	TGCGCCAGCAGCTCCCTGACTAGCGGGGGCACAGATACGCAGTATTTT
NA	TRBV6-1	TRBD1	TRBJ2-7	CASSGDRGREQYF	TGTGCCAGCAGTGGGGACAGGGGTAGAGAGCAGTACTTC
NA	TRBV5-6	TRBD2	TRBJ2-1	CASTVGGGTYNEQFF	TGTGCCAGCACGGTCGGGGGGGGTACCTACAATGAGCAGTTCTTC
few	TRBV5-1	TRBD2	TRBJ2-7	CASTPGGTYEQCF	TGCGCCAGTACTCCCGGGGGGACCTACGAGCAGTGCTTC
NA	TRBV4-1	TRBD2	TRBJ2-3	CASSQVNLAVYTQYF	TGCGCCAGCAGCCAAGTAAATCTAGCGGTTTATACGCAGTATTTT
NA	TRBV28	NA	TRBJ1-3	CASYRGGSGNTIYF	TGTGCCAGTTATAGGGGGGGGTCCGGAAACACCATATATTTT
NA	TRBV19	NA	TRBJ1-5	CASSMVRGEQPQHF	TGTGCCAGTAGTATGGTCAGGGGAGAACAGCCCCAGCATTTT
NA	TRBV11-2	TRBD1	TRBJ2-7	CASSQGEIYEQYF	TGTGCCAGCAGCCAGGGGGAGATCTACGAGCAGTACTTC
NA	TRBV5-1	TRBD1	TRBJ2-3	CASSLGQGIDTQYF	TGCGCCAGCAGCTTGGGACAGGGGATAGATACGCAGTATTTT
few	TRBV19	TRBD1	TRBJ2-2	CASSKVGTVNTGELFF	TGTGCCAGTAGTAAGGTGGGGACAGTGAACACCGGGGAGCTGTTTTTT
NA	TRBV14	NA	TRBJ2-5	CASSQAAAGETQYF	TGTGCCAGCAGCCAAGCTGCGGCGGGGGAGACCCAGTACTTC
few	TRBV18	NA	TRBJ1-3	CASSRLGGYGNTIYF	TGTGCCAGCTCACGGCTCGGGGGATACGGAAACACCATATATTTT
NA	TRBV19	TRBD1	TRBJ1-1	CASSIRPQGGTEAFF	TGTGCCAGTAGTATTAGGCCCCAGGGGGGAACTGAAGCTTTCTTT
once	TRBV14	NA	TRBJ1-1	CASSQGTFTEAFF	TGTGCCAGCAGCCAGGGGACATTCACTGAAGCTTTCTTT
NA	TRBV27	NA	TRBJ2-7	CASSFFGRDYEQYF	TGTGCCAGCAGTTTCTTCGGCAGGGACTACGAGCAGTACTTC
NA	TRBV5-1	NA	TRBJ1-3	CASSLEGESLSGNTIYF	TGCGCCAGCAGCTTGGAGGGGGAGAGTCTCTCTGGAAACACCATATATTTT
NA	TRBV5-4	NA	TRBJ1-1	CASSPGVGPNIFTEAFF	TGTGCCAGCAGCCCGGGTGTAGGTCCAAACATTTTCACTGAAGCTTTCTTT
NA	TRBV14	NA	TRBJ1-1	CASSPGDTGNTEAFF	TGTGCCAGCAGCCCCGGGGACACGGGGAACACTGAAGCTTTCTTT
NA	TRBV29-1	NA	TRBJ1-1	CSVSQGKTSLNTEAFF	TGCAGCGTATCACAGGGTAAGACATCATTAAACACTGAAGCTTTCTTT
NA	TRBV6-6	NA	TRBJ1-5	CASSYEGAKNQPQHF	TGTGCCAGCAGTTATGAGGGAGCCAAAAATCAGCCCCAGCATTTT
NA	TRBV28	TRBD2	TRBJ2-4	CASRPRGGREIQYF	TGTGCCAGCAGGCCAAGGGGTGGGAGGGAAATTCAGTACTTC
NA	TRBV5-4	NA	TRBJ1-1	CASSLVAGEAFF	TGTGCCAGCAGCTTGGTCGCCGGGGAAGCTTTCTTT
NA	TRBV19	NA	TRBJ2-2	CASSAGLNTGELFF	TGTGCCAGTAGCGCGGGATTGAACACCGGGGAGCTGTTTTTT
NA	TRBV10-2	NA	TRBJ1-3	CASSLLASSAASGNTIYF	TGCGCCAGCAGCCTTCTCGCGTCTTCCGCTGCCTCTGGAAACACCATATATTTT
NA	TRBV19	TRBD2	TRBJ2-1	CASSRGLAFSYNEQFF	TGTGCCAGTAGTAGGGGACTAGCGTTCTCCTACAATGAGCAGTTCTTC
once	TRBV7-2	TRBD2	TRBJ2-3	CASSDRIAGGGTDTQYF	TGTGCCAGCAGCGACAGGATAGCGGGGGGCGGCACAGATACGCAGTATTTT
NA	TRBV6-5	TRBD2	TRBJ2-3	CASSYGRGNTDTQYF	TGTGCCAGCAGTTACGGGCGGGGGAACACAGATACGCAGTATTTT